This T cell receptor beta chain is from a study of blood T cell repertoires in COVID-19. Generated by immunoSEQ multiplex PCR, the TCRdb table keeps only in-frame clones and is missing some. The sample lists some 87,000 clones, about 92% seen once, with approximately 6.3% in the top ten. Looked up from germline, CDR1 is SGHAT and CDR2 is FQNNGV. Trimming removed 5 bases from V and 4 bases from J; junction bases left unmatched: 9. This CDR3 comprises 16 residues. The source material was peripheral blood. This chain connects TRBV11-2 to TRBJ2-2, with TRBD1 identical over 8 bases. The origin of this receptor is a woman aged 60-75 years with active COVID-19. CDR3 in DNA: TGTGCCAGCAGCCTCCGGACAGGGTCGGTCACCGGGGAGCTGTTTTTT. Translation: CASSLRTGSVTGELFF.